The clone carrying this T cell receptor (beta chain) was observed a handful of times. The record originates from a study of blood T cell repertoires in COVID-19. About the research overall: PBMCs, B-cell-depleted T cells, or T cells provided the cDNA or gDNA that made up the material.

The V and J ends lost 6 bases and 0 bases respectively, with 11 bases between them. CDR3 length equals 15 residues. CDR1 is SNHLY and CDR2 is FYNNEI in the germline V gene. What the recovered Cohort 3 donors had was two negative PCRs, clearance, or symptom resolution. Repertoires were generated with immunoSEQ multiplex PCR, while TCRdb's copy carries only in-frame clones and drops some. The sample lists just over 350,000 clones, about 90% occurring once. The J gene is TRBJ2-2, the V gene TRBV2; D is perhaps TRBD2 (5 bases). The sequence came from a woman aged 30 to 39 who had recovered from COVID-19. The sequenced sample consisted of PBMCs or T cells enriched from blood (not recorded which). CDR3 sequence (DNA): TGTGCCAGCAGCGAGGGTAACTCGAACACCGGGGAGCTGTTTTTT. Residues: CASSEGNSNTGELFF.